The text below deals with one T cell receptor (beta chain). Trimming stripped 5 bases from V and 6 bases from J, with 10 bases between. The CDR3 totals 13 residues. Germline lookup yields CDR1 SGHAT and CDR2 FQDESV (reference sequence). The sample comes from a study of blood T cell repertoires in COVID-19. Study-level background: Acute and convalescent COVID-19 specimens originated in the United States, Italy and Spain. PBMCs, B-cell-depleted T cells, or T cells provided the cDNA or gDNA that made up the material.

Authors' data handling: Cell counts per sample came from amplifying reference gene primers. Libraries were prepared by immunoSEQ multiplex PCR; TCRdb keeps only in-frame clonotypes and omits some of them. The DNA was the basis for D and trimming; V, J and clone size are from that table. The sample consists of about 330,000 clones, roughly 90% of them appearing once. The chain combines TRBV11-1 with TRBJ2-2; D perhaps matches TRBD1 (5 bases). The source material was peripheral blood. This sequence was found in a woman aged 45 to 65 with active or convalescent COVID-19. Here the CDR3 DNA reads TGTGCCAGCAGCCAACGCAGGGCCGGGGAGCTGTTTTTT. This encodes CASSQRRAGELFF.